This T cell receptor (beta chain) was profiled in a study of T cells after yellow fever vaccination. Broader study findings: Detected again after the booster were most primary-vaccination clones, at approximately 96% CD4 and 88% CD8.

This clonotype showed up just a few times. The antigen is unknown. TCR cDNA, made by 5'RACE template switching, carried an added universal primer site and UMIs. TCRdb re-analysed the 5' RACE reads in MiXCR, keeping a single row per CDR3 protein. The sample holds over 200,000 distinct CDR3 sequences, over 6.5% seen once. The germline gives CDR1 SGHVS, CDR2 FQNEAQ. The CDR3 has 14 residues. This clonotype originated in a young man who received the YFV17D yellow fever vaccine. The sample consisted of CD4+ T cells sorted from PBMCs, taken on the day of the yellow fever booster vaccination. The V gene is TRBV7-8, the J gene TRBJ2-7, with D possibly matching TRBD1 (5 bases). CDR3 bases: TGTGCTTCAGCTTACCTCGCACAGGCTTACGAGCAGTACTTC. It codes for CASAYLAQAYEQYF.